One sample yielded the 16 T cell receptor beta chains listed below, sequenced in a study of T cell responses to AZD1222 COVID-19 vaccine. The repertoire was sequenced with immunoSEQ multiplex PCR; TCRdb's copy has only in-frame clones and lacks some. The table includes around 170,000 clones, just over 90% detected once. Sequenced material: peripheral blood, taken on day 0 of AZD1222 vaccination. These TCRs come from an adult in good health.

This clone has a single count. The V gene is TRBV18, the J gene TRBJ1-6; D is undetermined. V dropped 4 bases and J dropped 7 bases, with 5 bases sitting between them. The CDR3 has 12 amino acids. Germline V CDR1 and CDR2: KGHSH, LQKENI. In DNA, the CDR3 is TGTGCCAGCTCACTTAACAATTCACCCCTCCACTTT. As protein: CASSLNNSPLHF.

The chain employs TRBV7-9 and TRBJ2-7; D gene ambiguous. Germline loops: CDR1 SEHNR, CDR2 FQNEAQ (reference sequence). With 5 bases removed from V and 2 bases from J, the gap between germline ends came to 13 bases. The CDR3 sequence is 14 residues long. CDR3 DNA sequence: TGTGCCAGCAGCCCCACCAACATGGCCTACGAGCAGTACTTC. This codes for CASSPTNMAYEQYF. Full variable domain (missing parts from reference TRBV7-9 and TRBJ2-7): DTGVSQNPRHKITKRGQNVTFRCDPISEHNRLYWYRQTLGQGPEFLTYFQNEAQLEKSRLLSDRFSAERPKGSFSTLEIQRTEQGDSAMYLCASSPTNMAYEQYFGPGTRLTVT.

The chain employs TRBV11-2 and TRBJ2-3; a weak D match, TRBD2 (5 bases). CDR1 and CDR2 (germline): SGHAT, FQNNGV. V lost 1 base and J 4 bases, leaving 12 bases between the germline ends. The CDR3 length is 15 residues. The CDR3 sequence is CASSLGPAAADTQYF. The CDR3 DNA sequence: TGTGCCAGCAGCTTAGGACCGGCAGCGGCAGATACGCAGTATTTT. Supplemented by reference TRBV11-2 and TRBJ2-3, the full variable domain reads EAGVAQSPRYKIIEKRQSVAFWCNPISGHATLYWYQQILGQGPKLLIQFQNNGVVDDSQLPKDRFSAERLKGVDSTLKIQPAKLEDSAVYLCASSLGPAAADTQYFGPGTRLTVL.

The chain carries TRBV14 and TRBJ2-7; no definite D call. Germline V CDR1 and CDR2: SGHDN, FVKESK. This CDR3 is built from 13 residues. V was shortened by 1 base and J by 3 bases, with 7 bases between the two germline ends. CDR3 nucleotides: TGTGCCAGCAGCCAAGGGTCTGGCTACGAGCAGTACTTC. Its translation is CASSQGSGYEQYF.

The V and J genes are TRBV18 and TRBJ1-1; maybe TRBD1 (6 bases). Trimming took off 3 bases at V and 0 bases at J, with 11 bases between the two ends. CDR3 length equals 15 residues. CDR1 is KGHSH, CDR2 LQKENI, per germline. The CDR3 DNA reads TGTGCCAGCTCACCCCGGACAGTGGTGAACACTGAAGCTTTCTTT. Encoded protein: CASSPRTVVNTEAFF.

The chain combines TRBV27 with TRBJ1-2; 8 nucleotides line up with TRBD1. V lost 5 bases to trimming and J lost 7 bases; unmatched junction nucleotides: 3. Germline CDR1 MNHEY, CDR2 SMNVEV (reference sequence). The CDR3 sequence is 12 residues long. The CDR3 loop reads CASSLTGGGYTF. The CDR3 region has the DNA TGTGCCAGCAGTCTTACAGGGGGTGGCTACACCTTC.

This chain joins TRBV9 and TRBJ1-1; TRBD1 is a possible D gene (5 bases). V was trimmed by 3 bases and J by 2 bases, leaving 17 bases between them. CDR1 and CDR2 from the germline V gene are SGDLS and YYNGEE. This CDR3 spans 16 amino acids. The CDR3 is CASSALGGVPNTEAFF. CDR3 nucleotides: TGTGCCAGCAGCGCGCTCGGGGGGGTACCTAACACTGAAGCTTTCTTT. Full variable domain (missing parts from reference TRBV9 and TRBJ1-1): DSGVTQTPKHLITATGQRVTLRCSPRSGDLSVYWYQQSLDQGLQFLIQYYNGEERAKGNILERFSAQQFPDLHSELNLSSLELGDSALYFCASSALGGVPNTEAFFGQGTRLTVV.

The rearrangement joins TRBV6-5 to TRBJ2-7; TRBD1 is a possible D gene (5 bases). The CDR3 length is 12 residues. Germline V gene data show CDR1 as MNHEY and CDR2 as SVGAGI. Trimming cost V 6 bases and J 4 bases, with 10 bases left between them. The CDR3 sequence: CASRYSGYEQYF. DNA for the CDR3: TGTGCCAGCAGATATTCAGGGTACGAGCAGTACTTC.

The J gene is TRBJ2-7, the V gene TRBV5-4; 7 nucleotides match TRBD2. Per the germline V gene, CDR1 is SGHNT and CDR2 is YYREEE (reference sequence). The CDR3 covers 12 residues. Losses at the gene ends were 0 bases for V and 7 bases for J; bases not matched to a gene: 1. Written as DNA, the CDR3 is TGTGCCAGCAGCTTGGGGGAGGGGGAGCAGTACTTC. Its translation is CASSLGEGEQYF.

V usage is TRBV3-1 (or the pseudogene TRBV3-2) and J usage is TRBJ2-2, with D perhaps matching TRBD1 (5 bases). The germline V gene encodes CDR1 LGHDT and CDR2 YNNKEL (reference sequence). The CDR3 is 16 amino acids. V dropped 0 bases and J dropped 4 bases, with 12 bases sitting between them. CDR3 amino acids: CASSQDPPTVTGELFF. The CDR3 region has the DNA TGTGCCAGCAGCCAAGACCCGCCGACAGTCACCGGGGAGCTGTTTTTT.

The J gene is TRBJ2-5, the V gene TRBV6-2 or TRBV6-3, with 7 bases lining up with TRBD2. The CDR3 contains 14 residues. Germline trimming cut 2 bases from V and 5 bases from J; bases unmatched to any gene: 5. Germline CDR1 MNHEY, CDR2 SVGEGT. As DNA, the CDR3 is TGTGCCAGCAGTTACAGCGGGACTCGGGAGACCCAGTACTTC. Amino acid sequence: CASSYSGTRETQYF.

This clone showed up just once. The CDR3 protein is CASSLAETAPMKFF. CDR3 in DNA: TGCGCCAGCAGCTTGGCCGAGACAGCCCCCATGAAATTCTTT. The J gene is TRBJ1-1, the V gene TRBV5-1; D perhaps matches TRBD1 (5 bases). Germline CDR1 and CDR2: SGHRS and YFSETQ. The V end lost 0 bases, the J end lost 14 bases, and 20 bases lay between the germline ends. This CDR3 comprises 14 residues.

The V gene is TRBV28, the J gene TRBJ2-5; D gene unclear. Germline V gives CDR1 MDHEN, CDR2 SYDVKM. The V end was cut by 5 bases, the J end by 1 base, with 14 bases between. The CDR3 has 15 amino acids. Here the CDR3 DNA reads TGTGCCAGCAGTGCAGGAGCGATCTCCCAAGAGACCCAGTACTTC. Its translation is CASSAGAISQETQYF.

This clone was picked up one time. The J gene is TRBJ1-4, the V gene TRBV29-1; maybe TRBD1 (6 bases). Trimming took off 6 bases at V and 4 bases at J, with 21 bases between the two ends. The CDR3 loop spans 16 amino acids. Germline V CDR1 and CDR2: SQVTM, ANQGSEA. The CDR3 reads CSVRGRGRQINEKLFF. The CDR3 nucleotides read TGCAGCGTCCGCGGGAGGGGGAGACAGATTAATGAAAAACTGTTTTTT.

The genes are TRBV6-5 and TRBJ1-1; D may be TRBD1 (5 bases). Deletions cut 6 bases from V and 4 bases from J, with 18 bases between. This CDR3 region has 15 residues. CDR1 is MNHEY and CDR2 is SVGAGI in the germline V gene. The CDR3 region has the DNA TGTGCCAGCAGCTCGGGACTCTTGGGGTCCACTGAAGCTTTCTTT. Translating it yields CASSSGLLGSTEAFF.

V usage is TRBV28 and J usage is TRBJ2-7, with 8 bases that match TRBD1. J was trimmed by 2 bases and V by 5 bases; bases with no gene match: 8. Germline V CDR1 and CDR2: MDHEN, SYDVKM. This CDR3 contains 15 residues. CDR3 DNA: TGTGCCAGCAGTCTCAGGGGGCAATCGCCCTACGAGCAGTACTTC. Encoded protein: CASSLRGQSPYEQYF.